A single sample gave rise to the 2 T cell receptor beta chains below, sequenced in a study of blood T cell repertoires in COVID-19. Clones were sequenced by immunoSEQ multiplex PCR, and TCRdb holds only the in-frame ones, with some missing. The data hold under 200,000 clones, with 84% observed a single time. Sequencing input: peripheral blood. These receptors came from a man between 35 and 55 years old who had recovered from COVID-19.

This chain uses TRBV6-5 with TRBJ2-2, with 7 bases fitting TRBD1. Germline V CDR1 and CDR2: MNHEY, SVGAGI. J gave up 6 bases and V 5 bases, and 3 bases lay outside the gene matches. The CDR3 extends over 13 amino acids. CDR3 coding DNA: TGTGCCAGCAGTAGCCAGGGGGCCGGGGAGCTGTTTTTT. This sequence encodes CASSSQGAGELFF.

The chain recombines TRBV6-5 with TRBJ1-5; D perhaps matches TRBD1 (5 bases). CDR3 length: 15 amino acids. Trimming shortened V by 6 bases and J by 2 bases, and 14 bases separated the two germline ends. Germline CDR1 reads MNHEY; CDR2 reads SVGAGI. The CDR3 loop reads CASRIGDQGNQPQHF. The CDR3 nucleotides are TGTGCCAGCAGGATAGGGGATCAGGGCAATCAGCCCCAGCATTTT.